This is a list of T cell receptor beta chains from one sample in a study of PD-1 and CTLA-4 blockade in melanoma. The assay was immunoSEQ multiplex PCR, and TCRdb's table has in-frame clones only and misses some. The sample yields around 29,000 clones, approximately 91% seen once. The sequencing used CD8+ T cells from peripheral blood, collected before anti-PD-1 treatment. These receptors were collected from a human donor with melanoma. Both conserved end residues are part of each CDR3.

>13|TRBJ2-1|TRBV6-4
CASSSGQYNEQFF
>13|TRBJ2-7|TRBV11-2
CASSLDNSYEQYF
>16|TRBJ1-2|TRBV5-8
CASSPPLGGSHYGYTF
>17|TRBJ2-4|TRBV21-1
CASSRGGLWTGKNIQYF
>14|TRBJ1-5|TRBV19
CASSINSLGQPQHF
>15|TRBJ2-3|TRBV4-1
CASSQARGSADTQYF
>13|TRBJ2-2|TRBV27
CAIALLSTGELFF
>12|TRBJ1-5|TRBV30
CASGQTNQPQHF
>17|TRBJ2-4|TRBV11-2
CASSLDLTHPLKNIQYF
>14|TRBJ2-2|TRBV24-1
CAIGTGVRTGELFF
>19|TRBJ2-1|TRBV7-8
CASSLGGLASFSSYNEQFF
>14|TRBJ2-1|TRBV29-1
CSVPISGRANEQFF
>18|TRBJ2-3|TRBV11-2
CASSLTGPPFSLTDTQYF
>14|TRBJ2-7|TRBV30
CAWSVVDRGYEQYF
>13|TRBJ1-4|TRBV6-5
CASREGRDEKLFF
>16|TRBJ1-1|TRBV11-2
CASSLKGATYYTEAFF
>13|TRBJ2-7|TRBV30
CACDGGSSYEQYF
>15|TRBJ1-5|TRBV28
CASSETGGVSQPQHF
>13|TRBJ2-7|TRBV19
CASSGTGTYEQYF
>16|TRBJ2-7|TRBV9
CASSVGAAGSSYEQYF
>15|TRBJ1-2|TRBV30
CAWESLESTNYGYTF
>13|TRBJ1-1|TRBV3-1/TRBV3-2
CASSQGEGTEAFF
>15|TRBJ2-7|TRBV9
CASSDSSGRSYEQYF
>13|TRBJ2-7|TRBV7-9
CASSPSITGEQYF
>13|TRBJ1-1|TRBV29-1
CSITTGEDTEAFF
>15|TRBJ1-5|TRBV7-9
CASSLVGRGDQPQHF
>15|TRBJ2-1|TRBV19
CASSIVATSYNEQFF
>13|TRBJ2-7|TRBV12-3/TRBV12-4
CASSLTGDDEQYF
>15|TRBJ2-3|TRBV11-2
CASSPPVGNTDTQYF
>15|TRBJ2-3|TRBV6-2/TRBV6-3
CASSFVWRITDTQYF
>16|TRBJ1-1|TRBV6-1
CASSEGGGGQNTEAFF
>13|TRBJ2-5|TRBV28
CASRRQGVETQYF
>11|TRBJ2-7|TRBV2
CASLLSYEQYF
>16|TRBJ1-5|TRBV6-1
CASSENRREINQPQHF
>15|TRBJ2-1|TRBV2
CASSEGKNGGYEQFF
>15|TRBJ1-2|TRBV7-9
CASSYQQVANYGYTF
>16|TRBJ2-7|TRBV28
CASSSRDADRYYEQYF
>15|TRBJ2-7|TRBV6-5
CASSYSTGVTYEQYF
>12|TRBJ1-2|TRBV25-1
CASSDQGYGYTF
>15|TRBJ1-2|TRBV29-1
CSVFGGDPSDYGYTF
>14|TRBJ2-2|TRBV9
CASSVGSGIGELFF
>12|TRBJ2-3|TRBV7-9
CASSYPTDTQYF
>13|TRBJ2-7|TRBV3-1/TRBV3-2
CASSQSDGYEQYF
>16|TRBJ2-3|TRBV5-6
CASILGGRSSTDTQYF
>14|TRBJ1-1|TRBV11-2
CASSPRTANTEAFF
>15|TRBJ2-7|TRBV19
CASTGSTGNSYEQYF
>11|TRBJ2-7|TRBV6-6
CAAGGGHEQYF